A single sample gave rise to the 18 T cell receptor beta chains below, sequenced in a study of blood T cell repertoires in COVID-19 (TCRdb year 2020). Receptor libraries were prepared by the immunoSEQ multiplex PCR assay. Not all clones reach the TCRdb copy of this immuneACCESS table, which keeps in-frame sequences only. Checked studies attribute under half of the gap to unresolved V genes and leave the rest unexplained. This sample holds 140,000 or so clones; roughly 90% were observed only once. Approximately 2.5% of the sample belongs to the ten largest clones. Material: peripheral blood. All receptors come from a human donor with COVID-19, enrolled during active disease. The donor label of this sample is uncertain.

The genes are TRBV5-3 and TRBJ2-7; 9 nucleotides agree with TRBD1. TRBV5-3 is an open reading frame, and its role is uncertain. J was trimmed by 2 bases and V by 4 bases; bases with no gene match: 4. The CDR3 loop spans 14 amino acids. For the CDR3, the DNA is TGTGCCAGAAGCCTCACAGGGGGCCCCTACGAGCAGTACTTC. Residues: CARSLTGGPYEQYF.

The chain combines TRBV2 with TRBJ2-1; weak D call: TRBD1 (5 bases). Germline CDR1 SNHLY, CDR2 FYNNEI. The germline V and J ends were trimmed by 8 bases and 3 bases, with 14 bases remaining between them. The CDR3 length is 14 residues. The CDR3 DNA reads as TGTGCCAGCGGCCCGGGCAGGGTCTACAATGAGCAGTTCTTC. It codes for CASGPGRVYNEQFF.

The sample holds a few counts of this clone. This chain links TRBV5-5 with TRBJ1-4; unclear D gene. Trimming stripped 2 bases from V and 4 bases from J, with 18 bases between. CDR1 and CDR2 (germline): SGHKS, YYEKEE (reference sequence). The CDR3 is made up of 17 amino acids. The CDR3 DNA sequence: TGTGCCAGCAGCTTTAAAGTCCGGCAGGCACTTAATGAAAAACTGTTTTTT. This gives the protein CASSFKVRQALNEKLFF.

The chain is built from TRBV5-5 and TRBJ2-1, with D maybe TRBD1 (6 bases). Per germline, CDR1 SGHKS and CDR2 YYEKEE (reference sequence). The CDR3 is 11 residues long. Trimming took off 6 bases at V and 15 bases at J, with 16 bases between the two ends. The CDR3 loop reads CASTAGVRGFF. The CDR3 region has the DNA TGTGCCAGCACCGCAGGGGTGCGTGGGTTCTTC.

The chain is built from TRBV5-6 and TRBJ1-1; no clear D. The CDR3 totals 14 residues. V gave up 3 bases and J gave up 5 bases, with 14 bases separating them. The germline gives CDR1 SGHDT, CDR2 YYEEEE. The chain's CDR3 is CASSSGPGGTEAFF. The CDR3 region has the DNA TGTGCCAGCAGCTCGGGCCCAGGCGGGACTGAAGCTTTCTTT.

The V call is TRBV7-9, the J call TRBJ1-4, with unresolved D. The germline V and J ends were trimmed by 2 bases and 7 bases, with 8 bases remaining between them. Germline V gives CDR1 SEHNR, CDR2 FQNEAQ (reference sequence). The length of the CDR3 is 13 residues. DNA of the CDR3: TGTGCCAGCAGCTTATCCACCGGTGAAAAACTGTTTTTT. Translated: CASSLSTGEKLFF.

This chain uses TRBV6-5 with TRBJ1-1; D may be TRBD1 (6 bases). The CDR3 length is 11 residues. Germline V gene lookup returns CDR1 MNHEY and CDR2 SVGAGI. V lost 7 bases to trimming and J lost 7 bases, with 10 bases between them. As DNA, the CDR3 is TGTGCCAGCACTTGGACAGTTGAAGCTTTCTTT. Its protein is CASTWTVEAFF.

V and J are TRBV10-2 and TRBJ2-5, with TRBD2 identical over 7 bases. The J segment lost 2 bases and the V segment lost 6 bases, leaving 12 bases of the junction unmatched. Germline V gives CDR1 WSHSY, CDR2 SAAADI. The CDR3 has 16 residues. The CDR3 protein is CASRPWGAGRQETQYF. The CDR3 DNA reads TGCGCCAGCAGGCCCTGGGGAGCGGGGAGACAAGAGACCCAGTACTTC.

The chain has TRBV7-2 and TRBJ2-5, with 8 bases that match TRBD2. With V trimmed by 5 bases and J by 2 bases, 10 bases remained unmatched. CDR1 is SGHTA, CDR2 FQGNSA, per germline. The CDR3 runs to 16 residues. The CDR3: CASSTSGGDGQETQYF. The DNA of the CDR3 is TGTGCCAGCAGCACTTCGGGGGGGGACGGGCAAGAGACCCAGTACTTC. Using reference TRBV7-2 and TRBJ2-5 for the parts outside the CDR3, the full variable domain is GAGVSQSPSNKVTEKGKDVELRCDPISGHTALYWYRQSLGQGLEFLIYFQGNSAPDKSGLPSDRFSAERTGGSVSTLTIQRTQQEDSAVYLCASSTSGGDGQETQYFGPGTRLLVL.

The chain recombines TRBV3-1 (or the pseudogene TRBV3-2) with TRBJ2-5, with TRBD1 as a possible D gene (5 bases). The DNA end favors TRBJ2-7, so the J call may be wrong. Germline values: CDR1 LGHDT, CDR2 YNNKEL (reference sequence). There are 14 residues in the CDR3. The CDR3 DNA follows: TGTGCCAGCAGCCCCGGACACAAATCCTACGAGCAGTACTTC. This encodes CASSPGHKSYEQYF.

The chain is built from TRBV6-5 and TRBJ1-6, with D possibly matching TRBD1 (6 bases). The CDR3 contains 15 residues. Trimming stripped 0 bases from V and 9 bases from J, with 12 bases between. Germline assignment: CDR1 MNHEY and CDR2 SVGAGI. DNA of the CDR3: TGTGCCAGCAGTTACTCCGGCAGGGGAAGTTCACCCCTCCACTTT. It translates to CASSYSGRGSSPLHF.

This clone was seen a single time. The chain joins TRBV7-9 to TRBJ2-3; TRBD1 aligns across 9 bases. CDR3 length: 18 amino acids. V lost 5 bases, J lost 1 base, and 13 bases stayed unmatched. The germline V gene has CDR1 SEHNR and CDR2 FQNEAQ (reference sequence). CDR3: CASSPGQGTGLGTDTQYF. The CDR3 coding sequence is TGTGCCAGCAGCCCCGGACAGGGGACGGGACTGGGCACAGATACGCAGTATTTT. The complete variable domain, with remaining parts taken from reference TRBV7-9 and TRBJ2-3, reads DTGVSQNPRHKITKRGQNVTFRCDPISEHNRLYWYRQTLGQGPEFLTYFQNEAQLEKSRLLSDRFSAERPKGSFSTLEIQRTEQGDSAMYLCASSPGQGTGLGTDTQYFGPGTRLTVL.

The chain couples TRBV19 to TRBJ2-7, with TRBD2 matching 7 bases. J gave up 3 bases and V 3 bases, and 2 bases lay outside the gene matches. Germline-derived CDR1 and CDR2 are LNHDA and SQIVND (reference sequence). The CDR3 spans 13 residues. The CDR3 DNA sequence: TGTGCCAGTAGTATTGGGAGGGACTACGAGCAGTACTTC. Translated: CASSIGRDYEQYF.

The CDR3 sequence: CASSPGWSLYGYTF. DNA of the CDR3: TGCGCCAGCAGCCCCGGTTGGAGTCTCTATGGCTACACCTTC. This chain links TRBV4-1 with TRBJ1-2; the D is unclear. CDR3 length equals 14 residues. Per germline, CDR1 MGHRA and CDR2 YSYEKL. V lost 4 bases, J lost 4 bases, and 13 bases lay in between.

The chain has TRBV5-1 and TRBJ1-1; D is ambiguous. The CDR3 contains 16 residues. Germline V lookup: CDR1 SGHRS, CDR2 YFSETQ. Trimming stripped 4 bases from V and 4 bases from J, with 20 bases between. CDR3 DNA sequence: TGCGCCAGCAGCATGGCCGTCTCAGGTGGTGCCACTGAAGCTTTCTTT. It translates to CASSMAVSGGATEAFF.

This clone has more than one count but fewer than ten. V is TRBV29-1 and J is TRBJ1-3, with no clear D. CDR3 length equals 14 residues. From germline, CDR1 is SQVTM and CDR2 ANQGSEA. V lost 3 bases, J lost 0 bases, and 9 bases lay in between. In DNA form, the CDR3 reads TGCAGCGTTGACTCGCCAGACTCTGGAAACACCATATATTTT. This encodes CSVDSPDSGNTIYF.

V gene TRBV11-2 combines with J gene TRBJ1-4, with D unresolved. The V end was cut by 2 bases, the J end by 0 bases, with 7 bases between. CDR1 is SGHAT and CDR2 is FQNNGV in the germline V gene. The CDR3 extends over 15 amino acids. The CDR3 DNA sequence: TGTGCCAGCAGCTTATTTTACTCAACTAATGAAAAACTGTTTTTT. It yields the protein CASSLFYSTNEKLFF. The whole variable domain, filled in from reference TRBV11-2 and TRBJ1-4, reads EAGVAQSPRYKIIEKRQSVAFWCNPISGHATLYWYQQILGQGPKLLIQFQNNGVVDDSQLPKDRFSAERLKGVDSTLKIQPAKLEDSAVYLCASSLFYSTNEKLFFGSGTQLSVL.

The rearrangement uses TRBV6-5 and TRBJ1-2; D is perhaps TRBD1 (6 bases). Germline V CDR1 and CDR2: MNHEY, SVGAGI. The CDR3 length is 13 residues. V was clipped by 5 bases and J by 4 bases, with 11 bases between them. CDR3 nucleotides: TGTGCCAGCAGTCCAGGACAGTTCTATGGCTACACCTTC. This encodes CASSPGQFYGYTF.